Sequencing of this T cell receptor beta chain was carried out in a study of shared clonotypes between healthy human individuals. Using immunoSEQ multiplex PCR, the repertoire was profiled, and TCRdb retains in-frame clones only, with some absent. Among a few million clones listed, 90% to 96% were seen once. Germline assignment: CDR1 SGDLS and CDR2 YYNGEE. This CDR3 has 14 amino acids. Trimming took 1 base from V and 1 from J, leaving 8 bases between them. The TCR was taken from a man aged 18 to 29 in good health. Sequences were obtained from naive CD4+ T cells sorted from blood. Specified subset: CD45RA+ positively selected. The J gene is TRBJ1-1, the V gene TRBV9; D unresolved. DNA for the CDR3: TGTGCCAGCAGCGTATCTGCGGGGAACACTGAAGCTTTCTTT. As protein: CASSVSAGNTEAFF.